The entry below gives a single TCR beta chain sequence along with its context. The target antigen is unknown. This record belongs to a study of shared clonotypes between healthy human individuals. Overall study results and limits: Few donors limited the genetic and exposure-history diversity represented.

The split of CD4+ cells yielded CD45RA+ naive and CD45RA-negative memory subsets. This CDR3 comprises 15 residues. The V end lost 5 bases, the J end lost 5 bases, and 18 bases lay between the germline ends. The germline V gene encodes CDR1 MDHEN and CDR2 SYDVKM. It was roughly 210 ng DNA, 28,000 or so T cell genomes, that sorted-subset replicate PCRs used. The repertoire was sequenced with immunoSEQ multiplex PCR; TCRdb's copy has only in-frame clones and lacks some. The profile covers 150,000 to 200,000 clones, with 65% to 80% appearing a single time and more than 9% taken by the ten largest. The rearrangement links TRBV28 to TRBJ1-2; D may be TRBD1 (6 bases). The sequenced sample consisted of memory CD4+ T cells sorted from blood. The subset: CD45RA-negative fraction. This clonotype was obtained from a man younger than 45 in good health. The CDR3 DNA reads as TGTGCCAGCAGTCCTGCCGGAGTTCAGGGGTATGGCTACACCTTC. Its protein is CASSPAGVQGYGYTF.